One sample yielded the 18 T cell receptor beta chains listed below, sequenced in a study of human T cells and chemical hapten exposure. TCRdb reprocessed the RACE reads via MiXCR and lists one record per CDR3 protein. Of roughly 380,000 distinct CDR3 sequences in the sample, about 4.8% were seen once. The time point: patch test 1, 2 weeks after DPC sensitization. Treatment denoted: therapeutic diphenylcyclopropenone sensitization with weekly scalp DPC. The specimen comprised whole blood, sampled in connection with sensitization to the hapten diphenylcyclopropenone (DPC). The source is a woman aged 45-60 years with alopecia areata. Some clones in this sample may be carry-over from other donors' samples.

This clonotype was seen many times. This rearrangement joins TRBV12-3 or TRBV12-4 to TRBJ1-1, with 7 bases aligning to TRBD1. Trimming at V came to 6 bases and at J to 0 bases, leaving 4 bases not matched to a gene. The CDR3 consists of 14 residues. CDR3 protein: CASSPGQMNTEAFF. CDR3 in DNA: TGTGCCAGCAGCCCGGGACAGATGAACACTGAAGCTTTCTTT.

This clonotype was observed at least ten times. The chain employs TRBV25-1 and TRBJ2-7; D may be TRBD1 or TRBD2 (6 bases each). Trimming shortened V by 11 bases and J by 2 bases, and 13 bases separated the two germline ends. The length of the CDR3 is 12 residues. Per the germline V gene, CDR1 is MGHDK and CDR2 is SYGVNS. Here the CDR3 DNA reads TGTGCCGGCGGGGACAAGGCCTACGAGCAGTACTTC. Its protein is CAGGDKAYEQYF.

This clonotype was seen many times. The chain recombines TRBV6-6 with TRBJ2-7; D is undetermined. Germline V lookup: CDR1 MNHNY, CDR2 SVGAGI (reference sequence). V was clipped by 4 bases and J by 1 base, with 8 bases between them. The CDR3 is 13 residues long. CDR3 nucleotide sequence: TGTGCCAGCAGTTCGACTTATTCCTACGAGCAGTACTTC. This encodes CASSSTYSYEQYF.

The CDR3 reads CASSYTEANTGELFF. CDR3 sequence (DNA): TGTGCCAGCAGTTACACAGAAGCGAACACCGGGGAGCTGTTTTTT. The J gene is TRBJ2-2, the V gene TRBV6-2 or TRBV6-3; D not resolved. Per the germline V gene, CDR1 is MNHEY and CDR2 is SVGEGT. Trimming left V 2 bases short and J 0 bases short, with 7 bases between. The CDR3 consists of 15 residues.

This clonotype was observed many times. The J gene is TRBJ1-6, the V gene TRBV3-1; no clear D. CDR1 and CDR2 from the germline V gene are LGHDT and YNNKEL (reference sequence). CDR3 length equals 16 residues. V lost 2 bases and J 0 bases, leaving 8 bases between the germline ends. This CDR3 reads CASSQWQSSYNSPLHF. CDR3 in DNA: TGTGCCAGCAGCCAATGGCAGAGCTCCTATAATTCACCCCTCCACTTT. The complete variable domain, with remaining parts taken from reference TRBV3-1 and TRBJ1-6, reads DTAVSQTPKYLVTQMGNDKSIKCEQNLGHDTMYWYKQDSKKFLKIMFSYNNKELIINETVPNRFSPKSPDKAHLNLHINSLELGDSAVYFCASSQWQSSYNSPLHFGNGTRLTVT.

This clonotype was seen more than once but under ten times. The chain links TRBV11-1 to TRBJ2-2; TRBD1 might be the D (6 bases). The CDR3 totals 13 residues. Germline V CDR1 and CDR2: SGHAT, FQDESV (reference sequence). The germline V and J ends were trimmed by 9 bases and 8 bases, with 16 bases remaining between them. In nucleotides, the CDR3 is TGTGCCAGTATCCCCAGGGGTGGAGGGGAGCTGTTTTTT. Amino acid sequence: CASIPRGGGELFF.

Many counts were recorded for this clonotype. The rearrangement joins TRBV7-2 to TRBJ2-3, with TRBD2 matching over 14 bases. The V gene end was trimmed by 1 base and the J gene end by 6 bases; junction bases not matched to a gene: 6. The CDR3 contains 17 residues. Germline CDR1 SGHTA, CDR2 FQGNSA. In DNA form, the CDR3 reads TGTGCCAGCAGCTTAGGAGGGACTAGCGGGAGTACGGATACGCAGTATTTT. Encoded protein: CASSLGGTSGSTDTQYF.

Notes on this clonotype: Mismatch with germline at one junction end may stem from a read error. The rearrangement uses TRBV5-1 and TRBJ1-1; unclear D gene. The germline V gene encodes CDR1 SGHRS and CDR2 YFSETQ. This CDR3 comprises 12 residues. CDR3 sequence reads: CTSSGMEYQAFF. For the CDR3, the DNA is TGCACCAGCAGCGGAATGGAATATCAAGCTTTCTTT.

CDR3 region: CASSLDGEAFF. The CDR3 nucleotides are TGTGCCAGCAGTTTAGACGGTGAAGCTTTCTTT. The gene calls are TRBV28 and TRBJ1-1; D gene ambiguous. V lost 2 bases, J lost 7 bases, and 5 bases lay in between. The CDR3 is 11 residues long. CDR1 MDHEN and CDR2 SYDVKM come from the germline V gene.

This clonotype was seen at least ten times. The J gene is TRBJ1-2, the V gene TRBV6-5; D remains unclear. Germline assignment: CDR1 MNHEY and CDR2 SVGAGI. V lost 4 bases and J 4 bases, leaving 16 bases between the germline ends. The CDR3 spans 15 residues. CDR3 sequence (DNA): TGTGCCAGCAGTTCGAGCTCTACTGGGTCCTATGGCTACACCTTC. Encoded protein: CASSSSSTGSYGYTF.

This clonotype was seen a handful of times. The V call is TRBV11-2, the J call TRBJ1-1; 9 nucleotides align to TRBD1. J lost 1 base, V lost 5 bases, and 5 bases had no gene match. This CDR3 comprises 15 residues. Germline V gene sequence: CDR1 SGHAT, CDR2 FQNNGV. CDR3: CASSHRGLRNTEAFF. In DNA form, the CDR3 reads TGTGCCAGCAGCCACAGGGGGCTGAGGAACACTGAAGCTTTCTTT.

This clonotype was counted at least ten times. This sequence joins TRBV10-2 and TRBJ1-6, with D possibly being TRBD1 (6 bases). This CDR3 contains 14 residues. The V end lost 3 bases, the J end lost 6 bases, and 9 bases lay between the germline ends. Germline-derived CDR1 and CDR2 are WSHSY and SAAADI. CDR3 DNA: TGCGCCAGCAGTGACCTACAGGGTAATTCACCCCTCCACTTT. Protein sequence: CASSDLQGNSPLHF.

This clonotype has just a few counts. An end of the junction differs from the germline gene, which may be a read error. The rearrangement links TRBV12-3 or TRBV12-4 to TRBJ1-2; D uncertain. This CDR3 has 11 amino acids. The CDR3 DNA sequence: TGTGTCAGCAGTCGAGACTATGGCTACACCTTC. It codes for CVSSRDYGYTF.

This clonotype was picked up many times. The gene calls are TRBV7-9 and TRBJ1-6, with 8 bases identical to TRBD1. The CDR3 length is 16 residues. CDR1 is SEHNR and CDR2 is FQNEAQ in the germline V gene (reference sequence). The trim removed 5 bases at V and 10 bases at J, leaving 13 bases unmatched. CDR3 protein: CASSLTTWTGISPLHF. The CDR3 nucleotides read TGTGCCAGCAGCCTTACCACGTGGACAGGGATATCACCCCTCCACTTT. Using reference TRBV7-9 and TRBJ1-6 for the parts outside the CDR3, the full variable domain is DTGVSQNPRHKITKRGQNVTFRCDPISEHNRLYWYRQTLGQGPEFLTYFQNEAQLEKSRLLSDRFSAERPKGSFSTLEIQRTEQGDSAMYLCASSLTTWTGISPLHFGNGTRLTVT.

The V call is TRBV12-3 or TRBV12-4, the J call TRBJ2-3; 7 positions agree with TRBD2. Trimming removed 8 bases from V and 5 bases from J; junction bases left unmatched: 7. The CDR3 is 13 residues long. The CDR3 loop is CASWTGGGDTQYF. DNA for the CDR3: TGTGCCAGCTGGACGGGCGGGGGAGATACGCAGTATTTT.

As DNA, the CDR3 is TGTGCCAGCAGCCAAGTCACAGGCCCCCAAGAGACCCAGTACTTC. Translating it yields CASSQVTGPQETQYF. The chain employs TRBV3-1 and TRBJ2-5; TRBD1 is a possible D gene (5 bases). There are 15 residues in the CDR3. V lost 1 base and J lost 1, with 10 bases in between. Germline assignment: CDR1 LGHDT and CDR2 YNNKEL (reference sequence).

There are many counts of this clonotype. The CDR3 here is CSVDDPSSVNYGYTF. In nucleotides, the CDR3 is TGCAGCGTTGATGACCCTTCGTCTGTTAACTATGGCTACACCTTC. The chain combines TRBV29-1 with TRBJ1-2; D is undetermined. Germline V gene lookup returns CDR1 SQVTM and CDR2 ANQGSEA. Trimming took 3 bases from V and 1 from J, leaving 15 bases between them. This CDR3 has 15 residues.

The chain couples TRBV12-3 or TRBV12-4 to TRBJ2-1, with 14 bases that match TRBD2. V was clipped by 8 bases and J by 7 bases; unmatched bases: 4. The CDR3 contains 14 residues. The chain's CDR3 is CASVGTSGRNEQFF. The CDR3 nucleotides are TGTGCCAGCGTTGGGACTAGCGGGAGAAATGAGCAGTTCTTC.